These 8 T cell receptor beta chains were all obtained from the same sample, sequenced in a study of blood T cell repertoires in COVID-19. The table came from immunoSEQ multiplex PCR; TCRdb's copy has only in-frame clones and leaves some out. The repertoire holds approximately 320,000 clones, with 90% as singletons. Material for sequencing was PBMCs or T cells enriched from blood (not recorded which). The receptors come from a man in his 60s who had recovered from COVID-19.

This chain connects TRBV19 to TRBJ1-6, with 7 nucleotides matching TRBD1. The ends lost 3 bases at V and 7 bases at J; junction bases unmatched: 6. Looked up from germline, CDR1 is LNHDA and CDR2 is SQIVND (reference sequence). The CDR3 runs to 15 residues. The CDR3 coding sequence is TGTGCCAGTAGTATGAGGGACAGTAGGAATTCACCCCTCCACTTT. It specifies CASSMRDSRNSPLHF.

Details on this clone: The sample carries other DNA sequences with the same CDR3. The V call is TRBV6-5, the J call TRBJ1-3, with TRBD1 as a possible D gene (5 bases). Trimming shortened V by 0 bases and J by 1 base, and 7 bases separated the two germline ends. This CDR3 is 15 amino acids long. Germline V gives CDR1 MNHEY, CDR2 SVGAGI. The CDR3 DNA reads as TGTGCCAGCAGTTACTCACGGGGGTCTGGAAACACCATATATTTT. It specifies CASSYSRGSGNTIYF.

The chain recombines TRBV15 with TRBJ2-7; maybe TRBD1 (5 bases). Germline V gene lookup returns CDR1 LNHNV and CDR2 YYDKDF (reference sequence). The CDR3 has 14 residues. Deletions cut 1 base from V and 3 bases from J, with 10 bases between. CDR3 sequence (DNA): TGTGCCACCAGCAGAGGTGACAGCCGCTACGAGCAGTACTTC. This translates into CATSRGDSRYEQYF.

The rearrangement joins TRBV30 to TRBJ1-1, with 7 nucleotides matching TRBD1. There are 12 residues in the CDR3. Germline CDR1 is GTSNPN and CDR2 is SVGIG (reference sequence). J was trimmed by 6 bases and V by 1 base; bases with no gene match: 2. The CDR3 nucleotides read TGTGCCTGGAGTGCCCAGGGGGCTGAAGCTTTCTTT. This translates into CAWSAQGAEAFF.

The chain carries TRBV30 and TRBJ1-4; D possibly corresponds to TRBD1 (6 bases). V was pared by 0 bases and J by 0 bases, with 14 bases between. CDR3 length equals 17 residues. Germline V CDR1 and CDR2: GTSNPN, SVGIG (reference sequence). CDR3 nucleotides: TGTGCCTGGAGTGTCGGGGGGCATCCGACAACTAATGAAAAACTGTTTTTT. Its protein product is CAWSVGGHPTTNEKLFF.

The rearrangement links TRBV10-3 to TRBJ1-2; TRBD1 aligns across 10 bases. The CDR3 runs 14 residues. Unmatched junction bases numbered 9, after V lost 8 bases and J lost 6 bases. Looked up from germline, CDR1 is ENHRY and CDR2 is SYGVKD. CDR3 bases: TGTGCCATCCGGACCGGGACAGGGGACCATGGCTACACCTTC. Its protein is CAIRTGTGDHGYTF.

CDR3 amino acids: CASADSGNTIYF. The CDR3 DNA follows: TGTGCCAGCGCGGACTCTGGAAACACCATATATTTT. The rearrangement uses TRBV7-9 and TRBJ1-3; D remains unclear. CDR3 length: 12 amino acids. V was clipped by 8 bases and J by 0 bases, with 5 bases between them. Germline V CDR1 and CDR2: SEHNR, FQNEAQ (reference sequence).

The V and J genes are TRBV9 and TRBJ1-6, with 7 bases that match TRBD1. The germline V gene has CDR1 SGDLS and CDR2 YYNGEE. Trimming took 9 bases from V and 10 from J; bases not matched to a gene: 7. This CDR3 is 12 amino acids long. DNA of the CDR3: TGTGCCACCGGGACAGAAACCTCACCCCTCCACTTT. Protein sequence: CATGTETSPLHF.